The 23 T cell receptor beta chains below come from one sample, sequenced in a study of OX40 agonist ivuxolimab in advanced cancers. Clones were read by immunoSEQ multiplex PCR, and TCRdb kept only the in-frame ones, dropping some. The sample contains some 40,000 clones, 70% to 90% of which appear only once. The sequencing used CD4+ or CD8+ T cells sorted from blood, collected in a trial of the OX40 agonist ivuxolimab. The receptors shown here come from an adult with an advanced solid tumor such as melanoma, head and neck, liver or kidney cancer.

This chain connects TRBV6-5 to TRBJ2-1; 8 nucleotides match TRBD2. Trimming removed 4 bases from V and 2 bases from J; junction bases left unmatched: 7. CDR3 size: 16 residues. Germline V gene sequence: CDR1 MNHEY, CDR2 SVGAGI. The CDR3 region has the DNA TGTGCCAGCAGTTCCATCAGCGGGAGTCCCTACAATGAGCAGTTCTTC. It yields the protein CASSSISGSPYNEQFF.

V usage is TRBV7-8 and J usage is TRBJ2-1, with a weak D call TRBD2 (7 bases). V was cut by 5 bases and J by 2 bases, with 16 bases left in between. The CDR3 consists of 16 residues. Per the germline V gene, CDR1 is SGHVS and CDR2 is FQNEAQ. The CDR3 DNA follows: TGTGCCAGCAGCGAGAGGGGGGGGGCAACCTACAATGAGCAGTTCTTC. Its translation: CASSERGGATYNEQFF.

The chain carries TRBV7-6 and TRBJ2-3, with unresolved D. The CDR3 contains 11 residues. The germline gives CDR1 SGHVS, CDR2 FNYEAQ. V was shortened by 3 bases and J by 5 bases, with 3 bases between the two germline ends. DNA for the CDR3: TGTGCCAGCAGCTTCCAAGATACGCAGTATTTT. Translation: CASSFQDTQYF.

The V call is TRBV4-1, the J call TRBJ1-2, with D possibly matching TRBD1 (6 bases). V was clipped by 1 base and J by 8 bases, with 14 bases between them. CDR1 and CDR2 (germline): MGHRA, YSYEKL. This CDR3 is 14 amino acids long. This chain's CDR3 is CASSQGSGAGGYTF. The CDR3 nucleotides read TGCGCCAGCAGCCAAGGATCAGGGGCAGGGGGCTACACCTTC.

The rearrangement joins TRBV5-6 to TRBJ2-1; possible D gene TRBD2, 5 bases. Trimming took off 0 bases at V and 4 bases at J, with 8 bases between the two ends. Germline CDR1 reads SGHDT; CDR2 reads YYEEEE. This CDR3 comprises 14 residues. CDR3 amino acids: CASSLGGVYNEQFF. The CDR3 DNA sequence: TGTGCCAGCAGCTTGGGGGGAGTGTACAATGAGCAGTTCTTC.

The chain uses TRBV5-6 and TRBJ2-7; D gene ambiguous. Per germline, CDR1 SGHDT and CDR2 YYEEEE. There are 13 residues in the CDR3. V lost 3 bases and J 6 bases, leaving 13 bases between the germline ends. The CDR3 nucleotides are TGTGCCAGCAGCTCCCCAGTTCTCTCCGAGCAGTACTTC. Translation gives CASSSPVLSEQYF.

The rearrangement uses TRBV28 and TRBJ2-5; the D gene is possibly TRBD1 (6 bases). The germline V gene encodes CDR1 MDHEN and CDR2 SYDVKM. There are 13 residues in the CDR3. Trimming stripped 5 bases from V and 6 bases from J, with 13 bases between. CDR3 region: CASSMTGRKTQYF. Here the CDR3 DNA reads TGTGCCAGCAGTATGACAGGCCGGAAGACCCAGTACTTC.

This clone was seen just once. The gene calls are TRBV4-1 and TRBJ2-7, with 7 bases aligning to TRBD1. Germline V CDR1 and CDR2: MGHRA, YSYEKL. The CDR3 extends over 13 amino acids. Losses at the gene ends were 5 bases for V and 3 bases for J; bases not matched to a gene: 4. The CDR3 loop reads CASSYRGDYEQYF. The CDR3 DNA reads TGCGCCAGCAGCTACAGGGGAGACTACGAGCAGTACTTC.

The chain uses TRBV14 and TRBJ2-1, with 8 bases matching TRBD2. The CDR3 is 16 residues long. V lost 4 bases and J lost 5; bases outside the gene matches: 10. Germline V gives CDR1 SGHDN, CDR2 FVKESK. The CDR3 loop is CASSPPAGALNNEQFF. The CDR3 coding sequence is TGTGCCAGCAGCCCCCCAGCGGGGGCCCTTAACAATGAGCAGTTCTTC.

V usage is TRBV5-1 and J usage is TRBJ1-2; D may be TRBD1 (5 bases). Germline CDR1 is SGHRS and CDR2 is YFSETQ. V was clipped by 6 bases and J by 2 bases, with 17 bases between them. The CDR3 is made up of 15 amino acids. The chain's CDR3 is CASTYMYPGNYGYTF. The CDR3 DNA reads as TGCGCCAGCACCTACATGTACCCAGGGAACTATGGCTACACCTTC.

V gene TRBV20-1 combines with J gene TRBJ1-2; D gene unclear. Germline V gives CDR1 DFQATT, CDR2 SNEGSKA (reference sequence). The CDR3 sequence is 9 residues long. V lost 1 base and J 8 bases, leaving 2 bases between the germline ends. The CDR3 bases are TGCAGTGCTAGAGGGGGCTACACCTTC. Amino acids: CSARGGYTF.

The chain links TRBV7-9 to TRBJ2-5; D is tentatively TRBD1 or TRBD2 (5 bases each). V was pared by 3 bases and J by 5 bases, with 16 bases between. The V gene's germline CDR1 is SEHNR and CDR2 FQNEAQ (reference sequence). The CDR3 sequence is 15 residues long. CDR3 bases: TGTGCCAGCAGCTTGTTTCCCGGGGCCGGGGAGACCCAGTACTTC. It is translated as CASSLFPGAGETQYF.

The chain carries TRBV19 and TRBJ1-1; D not resolved. Trimming pared 0 bases from V and 1 base from J, leaving 12 bases between. The germline V gene encodes CDR1 LNHDA and CDR2 SQIVND (reference sequence). The CDR3 runs 16 residues. CDR3 bases: TGTGCCAGTAGTATAGACACAATCAAGGGGAACACTGAAGCTTTCTTT. Its protein product is CASSIDTIKGNTEAFF.

This chain uses TRBV21-1 with TRBJ2-5. TRBV21-1 is labeled a pseudogene. This CDR3 comprises 9 residues. The CDR3 DNA is TGTGCCGTACAGCGGACCCAGTACTTC. It specifies CAVQRTQYF.

This clone occurred once. V usage is TRBV18 and J usage is TRBJ1-2, with a possible D match to TRBD1 (5 bases). Germline assignment: CDR1 KGHSH and CDR2 LQKENI. The CDR3 is 16 residues long. V dropped 3 bases and J dropped 3 bases, with 17 bases sitting between them. CDR3 nucleotides: TGTGCCAGCTCACCCACACGACAGAGCGGGGACTATGGCTACACCTTC. This translates into CASSPTRQSGDYGYTF.

This clone came up a few times. This chain connects TRBV19 to TRBJ1-1; no clear D. V shed 5 bases and J shed 10 bases, with 8 bases lying between them. The CDR3 totals 10 residues. Germline V gene lookup returns CDR1 LNHDA and CDR2 SQIVND (reference sequence). CDR3 DNA: TGTGCCAGTAGTGCTCGAGGAGCTTTCTTT. Translated, it gives CASSARGAFF.

V is TRBV4-1 and J is TRBJ2-1, with D possibly being TRBD2 (5 bases). The length of the CDR3 is 16 residues. Germline assignment: CDR1 MGHRA and CDR2 YSYEKL. Between the trimmed V and J ends, which lost 4 bases and 7 bases, there was a span of 20 bases. In nucleotides, the CDR3 is TGCGCCAGCAGCCCTCGAGTTGCCCCACGGGGAAATGAGCAGTTCTTC. Protein sequence: CASSPRVAPRGNEQFF.

This chain links TRBV2 with TRBJ1-2; TRBD1 matches at 8 bases. The CDR3 totals 11 residues. Per germline, CDR1 SNHLY and CDR2 FYNNEI. Unmatched junction bases numbered 2, after V lost 10 bases and J lost 4 bases. The CDR3 DNA reads as TGTGCCACCAGGGGGCTCTATGGCTACACCTTC. The encoded protein is CATRGLYGYTF.

This sequence joins TRBV4-2 and TRBJ1-3; D is unresolved. The CDR3 has 15 residues. The V end was cut by 0 bases, the J end by 0 bases, with 6 bases between. The germline V gene has CDR1 LGHNA and CDR2 YNFKEQ. Here the CDR3 DNA reads TGTGCCAGCAGCCAAGACCGCAGCTCTGGAAACACCATATATTTT. This sequence encodes CASSQDRSSGNTIYF.

The chain combines TRBV4-1 with TRBJ2-1, with D perhaps matching TRBD1 (6 bases). The CDR3 contains 15 residues. Germline V gives CDR1 MGHRA, CDR2 YSYEKL. V lost 4 bases and J 5 bases, leaving 15 bases between the germline ends. The CDR3 loop reads CASSLYMGAHNEQFF. The CDR3 DNA follows: TGCGCCAGCAGCCTATATATGGGGGCCCACAATGAGCAGTTCTTC.

This chain links TRBV7-9 with TRBJ2-3; D gene uncertain. CDR1 SEHNR and CDR2 FQNEAQ come from the germline V gene (reference sequence). This CDR3 contains 14 residues. Deletions cut 2 bases from V and 6 bases from J, with 12 bases between. The CDR3 loop reads CASSLLSSQDTQYF. In nucleotides, the CDR3 is TGTGCCAGCAGCTTACTAAGTTCCCAGGATACGCAGTATTTT.

The chain has TRBV18 and TRBJ1-2; D perhaps matches TRBD1 (5 bases). V was shortened by 5 bases and J by 6 bases, with 7 bases between the two germline ends. This CDR3 comprises 11 residues. Germline CDR1 reads KGHSH; CDR2 reads LQKENI. CDR3 region: CASSMGDGYTF. CDR3 bases: TGTGCCAGCTCAATGGGGGATGGCTACACCTTC.

As regards this clone: This sample includes further DNA sequences coding for the same CDR3. The CDR3 protein is CASSRGQNHGYTF. CDR3 coding DNA: TGTGCCAGCAGCAGGGGGCAGAACCATGGCTACACCTTC. The chain recombines TRBV7-9 with TRBJ1-2; TRBD1 aligns across 7 bases. Germline V lookup: CDR1 SEHNR, CDR2 FQNEAQ (reference sequence). V was clipped by 5 bases and J by 6 bases; unmatched bases: 6. The CDR3 sequence is 13 residues long.